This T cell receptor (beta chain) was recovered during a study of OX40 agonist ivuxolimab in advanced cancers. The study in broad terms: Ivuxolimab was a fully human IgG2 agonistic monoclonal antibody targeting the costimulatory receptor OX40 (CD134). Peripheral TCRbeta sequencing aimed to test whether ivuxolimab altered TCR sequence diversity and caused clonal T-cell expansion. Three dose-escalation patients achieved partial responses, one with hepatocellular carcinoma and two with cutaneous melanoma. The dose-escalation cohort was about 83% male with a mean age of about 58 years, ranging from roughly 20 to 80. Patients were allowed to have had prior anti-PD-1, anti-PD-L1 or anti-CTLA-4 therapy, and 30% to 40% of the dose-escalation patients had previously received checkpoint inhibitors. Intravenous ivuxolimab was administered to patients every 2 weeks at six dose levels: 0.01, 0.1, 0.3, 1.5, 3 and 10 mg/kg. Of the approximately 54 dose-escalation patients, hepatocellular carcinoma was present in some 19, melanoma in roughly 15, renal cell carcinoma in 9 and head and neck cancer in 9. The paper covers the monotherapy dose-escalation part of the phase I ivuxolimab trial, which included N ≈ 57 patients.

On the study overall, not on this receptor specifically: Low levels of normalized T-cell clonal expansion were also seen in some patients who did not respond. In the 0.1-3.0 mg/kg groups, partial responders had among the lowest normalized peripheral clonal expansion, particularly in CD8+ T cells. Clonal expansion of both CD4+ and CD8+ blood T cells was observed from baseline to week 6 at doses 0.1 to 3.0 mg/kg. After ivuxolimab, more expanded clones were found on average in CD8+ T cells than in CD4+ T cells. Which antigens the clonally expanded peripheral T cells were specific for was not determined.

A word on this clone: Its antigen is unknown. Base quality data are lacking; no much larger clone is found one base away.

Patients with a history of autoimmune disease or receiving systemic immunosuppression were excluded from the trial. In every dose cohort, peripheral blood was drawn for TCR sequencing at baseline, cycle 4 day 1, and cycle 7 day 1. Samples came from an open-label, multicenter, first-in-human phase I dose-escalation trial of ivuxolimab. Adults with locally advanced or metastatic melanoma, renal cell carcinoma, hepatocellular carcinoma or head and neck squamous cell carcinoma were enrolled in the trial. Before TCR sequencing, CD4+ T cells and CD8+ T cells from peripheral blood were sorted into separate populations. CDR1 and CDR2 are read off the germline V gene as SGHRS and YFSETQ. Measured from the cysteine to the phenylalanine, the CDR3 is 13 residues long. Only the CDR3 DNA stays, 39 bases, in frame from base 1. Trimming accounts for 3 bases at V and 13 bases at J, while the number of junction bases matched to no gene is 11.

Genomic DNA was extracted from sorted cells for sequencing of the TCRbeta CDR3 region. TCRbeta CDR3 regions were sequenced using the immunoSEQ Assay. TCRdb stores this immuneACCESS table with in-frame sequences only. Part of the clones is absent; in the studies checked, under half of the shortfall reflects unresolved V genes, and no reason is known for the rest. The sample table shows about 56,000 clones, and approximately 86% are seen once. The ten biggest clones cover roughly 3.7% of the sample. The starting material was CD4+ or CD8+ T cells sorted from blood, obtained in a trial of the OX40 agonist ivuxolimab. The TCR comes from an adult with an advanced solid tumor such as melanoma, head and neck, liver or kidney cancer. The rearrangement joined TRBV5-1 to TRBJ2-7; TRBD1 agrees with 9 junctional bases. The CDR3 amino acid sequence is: CASSWDRTGAIYF. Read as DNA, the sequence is TGCGCCAGCAGCTGGGACAGGACAGGGGCTATATACTTC.